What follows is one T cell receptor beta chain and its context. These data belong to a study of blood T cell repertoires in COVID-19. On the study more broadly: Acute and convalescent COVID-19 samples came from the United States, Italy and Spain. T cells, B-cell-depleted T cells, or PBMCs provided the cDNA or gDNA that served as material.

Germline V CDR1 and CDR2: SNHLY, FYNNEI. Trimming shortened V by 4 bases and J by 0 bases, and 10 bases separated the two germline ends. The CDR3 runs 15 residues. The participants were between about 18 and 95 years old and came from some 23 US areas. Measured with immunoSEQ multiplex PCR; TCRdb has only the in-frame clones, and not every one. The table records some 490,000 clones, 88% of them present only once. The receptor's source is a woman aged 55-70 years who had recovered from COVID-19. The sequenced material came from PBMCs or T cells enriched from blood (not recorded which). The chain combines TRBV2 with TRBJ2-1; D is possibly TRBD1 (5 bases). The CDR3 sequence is CASSAGASSYNEQFF. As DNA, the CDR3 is TGTGCCAGCAGTGCTGGGGCTAGCTCCTACAATGAGCAGTTCTTC.